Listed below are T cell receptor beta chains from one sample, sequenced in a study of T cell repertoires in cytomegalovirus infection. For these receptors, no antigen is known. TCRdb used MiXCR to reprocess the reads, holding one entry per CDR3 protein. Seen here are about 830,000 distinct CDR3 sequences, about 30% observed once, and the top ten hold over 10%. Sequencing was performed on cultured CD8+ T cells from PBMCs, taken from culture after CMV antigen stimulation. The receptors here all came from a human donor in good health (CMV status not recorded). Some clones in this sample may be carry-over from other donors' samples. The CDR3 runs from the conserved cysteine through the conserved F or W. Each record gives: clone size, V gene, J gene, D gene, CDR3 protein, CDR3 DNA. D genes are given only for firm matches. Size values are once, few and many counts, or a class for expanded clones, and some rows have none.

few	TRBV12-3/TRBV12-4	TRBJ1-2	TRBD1	CASSLSMGQGIANYGYTF	TGTGCCAGCAGTTTATCAATGGGACAGGGTATTGCTAACTATGGCTACACCTTC
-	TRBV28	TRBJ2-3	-	CASSLPPDTSYTDTQYF	TGTGCCAGCAGTTTACCCCCGGACACCTCTTACACAGATACGCAGTATTTT
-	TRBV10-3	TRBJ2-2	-	CAISEPTGELFF	TGTGCCATCAGTGAGCCCACCGGGGAGCTGTTTTTT
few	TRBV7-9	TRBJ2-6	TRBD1	CASSTTGFGSGANVLTF	TGTGCCAGCAGCACGACAGGGTTCGGCTCCGGGGCCAACGTCCTGACTTTC
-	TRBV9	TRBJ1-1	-	CASSVGAQDRFF	TGTGCCAGCAGCGTAGGGGCCCAAGATCGTTTCTTT
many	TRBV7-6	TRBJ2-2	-	CASSSSTGELFF	TGTGCCAGCAGCTCCTCGACCGGGGAGCTGTTTTTT
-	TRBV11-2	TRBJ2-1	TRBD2	CASSFSGGRFF	TGTGCCAGCAGCTTTAGCGGGGGTAGGTTCTTC
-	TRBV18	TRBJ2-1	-	CASSPPDDYNEQFF	TGTGCCAGCTCACCACCGGACGACTACAATGAGCAGTTCTTC
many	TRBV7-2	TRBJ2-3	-	CASSYGFSTDTQYF	TGTGCCAGCAGCTACGGATTCAGTACAGATACGCAGTATTTT
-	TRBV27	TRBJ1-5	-	CASSLRIHQPQHF	TGTGCCAGCAGTTTACGGATCCATCAGCCCCAGCATTTT
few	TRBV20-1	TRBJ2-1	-	CSARETTRGHNEQFF	TGCAGTGCTAGAGAGACAACCCGCGGCCACAATGAGCAGTTCTTC
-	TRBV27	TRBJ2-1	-	CASSLWAGGEYEQFF	TGTGCCAGCAGTTTATGGGCAGGAGGGGAATATGAGCAGTTCTTC
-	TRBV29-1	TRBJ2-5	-	CSVEEGWDTQETQYF	TGCAGCGTTGAAGAAGGCTGGGACACCCAAGAGACCCAGTACTTC
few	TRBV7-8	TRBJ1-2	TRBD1	CASSHTGDPSNYGYTF	TGTGCCAGCAGCCACACAGGGGACCCTTCTAACTATGGCTACACCTTC
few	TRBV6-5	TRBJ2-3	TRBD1	CASSPQGARADTQYF	TGTGCCAGCAGCCCTCAGGGGGCGCGGGCAGATACGCAGTATTTT
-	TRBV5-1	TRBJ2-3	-	CASSPAGNTQYF	TGCGCCAGCAGCCCCGCAGGGAATACGCAGTATTTT
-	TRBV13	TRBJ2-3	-	CASSLVPQGTQYF	TGTGCCAGCAGCTTAGTTCCCCAGGGTACGCAGTATTTT
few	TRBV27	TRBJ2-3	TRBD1	CASSPLGQGLTDTQYF	TGTGCCAGCAGTCCCCTTGGACAGGGCCTCACAGATACGCAGTATTTT
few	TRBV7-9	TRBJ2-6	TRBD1	CASSFPGQGAASGANVLTF	TGTGCCAGCAGCTTCCCGGGACAGGGGGCCGCCTCTGGGGCCAACGTCCTGACTTTC
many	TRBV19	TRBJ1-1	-	CASSIATASNTEAFF	TGTGCCAGTAGTATAGCTACAGCCTCTAACACTGAAGCTTTCTTT
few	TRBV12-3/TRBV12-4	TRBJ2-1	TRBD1	CASRGPGQGYNEQFF	TGTGCCAGCAGGGGGCCGGGACAGGGGTACAATGAGCAGTTCTTC
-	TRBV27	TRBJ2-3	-	CASSWSLPSTDTQYF	TGTGCCAGCAGCTGGTCTCTCCCTAGCACAGATACGCAGTATTTT
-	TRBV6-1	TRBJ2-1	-	CASSESAAASYNEQFF	TGTGCCAGCAGTGAATCGGCAGCGGCGAGTTACAATGAGCAGTTCTTC
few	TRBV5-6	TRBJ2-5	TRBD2	CASSLGRGVLETQYF	TGTGCCAGCAGCTTGGGGCGGGGGGTCTTAGAGACCCAGTACTTC
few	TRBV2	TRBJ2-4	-	CASKRGTELAKNIQYF	TGTGCCAGCAAACGCGGGACAGAACTAGCCAAAAACATTCAGTACTTC
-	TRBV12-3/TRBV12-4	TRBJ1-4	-	CASSFRGRGEKLFF	TGTGCCAGCAGTTTCAGGGGAAGAGGGGAAAAACTGTTTTTT
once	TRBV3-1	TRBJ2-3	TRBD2	CASTKVGLAGISTDTQYF	TGTGCCAGCACCAAAGTAGGGCTAGCGGGTATTAGCACAGATACGCAGTATTTT
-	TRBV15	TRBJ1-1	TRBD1	CATSPLSTGDTEAFF	TGTGCCACCAGCCCCCTTTCGACAGGGGACACTGAAGCTTTCTTT
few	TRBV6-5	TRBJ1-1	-	CASSYYRSMNTEAFF	TGTGCCAGCAGTTACTACAGGTCAATGAACACTGAAGCTTTCTTT
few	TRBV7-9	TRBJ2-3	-	CASSLLRRGLHLNTSTDTQYF	TGTGCCAGCAGCTTACTCCGTAGGGGACTCCACCTCAATACTAGCACAGATACGCAGTATTTT
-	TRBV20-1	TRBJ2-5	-	CSARDGQGLETQYF	TGCAGTGCTAGAGATGGGCAGGGCTTGGAGACCCAGTACTTC
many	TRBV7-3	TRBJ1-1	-	CASSLQGGGNTEAFF	TGTGCCAGCAGCCTACAGGGCGGCGGGAACACTGAAGCTTTCTTT
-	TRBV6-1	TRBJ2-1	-	CASRELSLLYNEQFF	TGTGCCAGCCGGGAGTTGTCCCTCCTATACAATGAGCAGTTCTTC
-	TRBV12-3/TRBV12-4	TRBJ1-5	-	CASSPGIQPQHF	TGTGCCAGCAGCCCTGGAATTCAGCCCCAGCATTTT
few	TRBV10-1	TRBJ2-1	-	CASSERPGGDEQFF	TGCGCCAGCAGTGAGCGTCCGGGGGGCGATGAGCAGTTCTTC
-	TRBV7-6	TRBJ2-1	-	CASSSARGDYNEQFF	TGTGCCAGCAGCTCCGCTAGAGGGGACTACAATGAGCAGTTCTTC
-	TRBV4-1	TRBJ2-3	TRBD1	CASSQVGQGAGDTQYF	TGCGCCAGCAGCCAAGTAGGACAGGGGGCTGGAGATACGCAGTATTTT
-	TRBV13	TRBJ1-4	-	CASSLAAGESGEKLFF	TGTGCCAGCAGCTTAGCGGCGGGGGAGTCCGGGGAAAAACTGTTTTTT
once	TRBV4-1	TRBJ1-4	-	CASSQEFGRLATNEKLFF	TGCGCCAGCAGCCAAGAATTCGGTCGACTTGCCACTAATGAAAAACTGTTTTTT
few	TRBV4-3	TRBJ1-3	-	CASSQGAGAGNTIYF	TGCGCCAGCAGCCAAGGGGCAGGGGCTGGAAACACCATATATTTT
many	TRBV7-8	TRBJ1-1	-	CASSLGRSRGTEAFF	TGTGCCAGCAGCTTGGGACGGAGCCGGGGAACTGAAGCTTTCTTT
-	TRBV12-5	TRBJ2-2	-	CASGFTGSTGELFF	TGTGCTAGTGGTTTTACCGGCAGCACCGGGGAGCTGTTTTTT
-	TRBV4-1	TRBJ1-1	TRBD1	CASSHLIGQAAEAFF	TGCGCCAGCAGCCACTTAATTGGACAGGCAGCTGAAGCTTTCTTT
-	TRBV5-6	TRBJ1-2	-	CASSFDRSLWGYTF	TGTGCCAGCAGCTTCGACAGGTCCCTCTGGGGCTACACCTTC
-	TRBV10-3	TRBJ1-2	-	CAISGWDLRVLNYGYTF	TGTGCCATCAGCGGATGGGACCTTAGGGTCCTTAACTATGGCTACACCTTC
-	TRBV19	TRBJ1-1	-	CASRPSQELNTEAFF	TGTGCCAGTAGACCCTCGCAGGAGCTGAACACTGAAGCTTTCTTT
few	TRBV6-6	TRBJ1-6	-	CASSTHLNSPLHF	TGTGCCAGCAGTACACACTTAAATTCACCCCTCCACTTT
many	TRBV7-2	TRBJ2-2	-	CASSPTMGTGELFF	TGTGCCAGCAGCCCAACCATGGGCACCGGGGAGCTGTTTTTT
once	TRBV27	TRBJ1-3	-	CASSTNALGAGNTIYF	TGTGCCAGCAGTACGAACGCCCTGGGGGCAGGAAACACCATATATTTT
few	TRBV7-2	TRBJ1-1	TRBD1	CASSYGRKGANTEAFF	TGTGCCAGCAGCTACGGACGGAAGGGGGCCAACACTGAAGCTTTCTTT
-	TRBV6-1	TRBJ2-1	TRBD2	CASSGERDQPYNEQFF	TGTGCCAGCAGTGGAGAGCGGGACCAGCCCTACAATGAGCAGTTCTTC
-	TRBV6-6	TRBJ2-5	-	CASSYRTAGGETQYF	TGTGCCAGCAGTTACCGGACGGCGGGCGGTGAGACCCAGTACTTC
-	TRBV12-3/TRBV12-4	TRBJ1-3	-	CASSFEGMPDAIYF	TGTGCCAGCAGTTTTGAGGGAATGCCAGACGCCATATATTTT
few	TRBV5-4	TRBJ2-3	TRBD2	CASSRDPLAGEDTQYF	TGTGCCAGCAGTCGAGACCCCCTAGCGGGGGAGGATACGCAGTATTTT
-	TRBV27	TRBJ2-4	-	CASSLNARGAKNIQYF	TGTGCCAGCAGTTTAAACGCCCGAGGGGCCAAAAACATTCAGTACTTC
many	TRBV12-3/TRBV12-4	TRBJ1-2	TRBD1	CASSRLGTASNYGYTF	TGTGCCAGCAGCCGGCTAGGGACAGCCTCTAACTATGGCTACACCTTC
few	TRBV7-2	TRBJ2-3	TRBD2	CASSLWLAGLPDTQYF	TGTGCCAGCAGCTTATGGCTAGCGGGGCTCCCAGATACGCAGTATTTT
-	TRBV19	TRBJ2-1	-	CASRTGTYSYNEQFF	TGTGCCAGTAGAACAGGGACCTACTCCTACAATGAGCAGTTCTTC
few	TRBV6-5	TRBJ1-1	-	CASSYSVWGTGTEAFF	TGTGCCAGCAGTTACTCGGTCTGGGGCACTGGGACTGAAGCTTTCTTT
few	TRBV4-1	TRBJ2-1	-	CASSQITRGNEQFF	TGCGCCAGCAGCCAAATCACTAGGGGCAATGAGCAGTTCTTC